This T cell receptor beta chain was identified during a study of blood T cell repertoires in COVID-19. Germline V lookup: CDR1 KGHSH, CDR2 LQKENI. The CDR3 contains 15 residues. Trimming shortened V by 6 bases and J by 0 bases, and 12 bases separated the two germline ends. Authors' data handling: Nucleated cell number was recorded as an estimate derived from reference gene primer amplification. TCRdb's table, derived via immunoSEQ multiplex PCR, lists solely in-frame clones and lacks some. The DNA was the basis for D and trimming; V, J and clone size are from that table. The sample includes fewer than 250,000 clones, approximately 81% of them seen just once.

Sequenced sample: peripheral blood. This TCR derives from a man aged 40-50 years with acute or convalescent COVID-19. The chain combines TRBV18 with TRBJ1-3; D is unresolved. The CDR3 DNA reads as TGTGCCAGCTCTCTCGACGCGGGCTCTGGAAACACCATATATTTT. Protein product: CASSLDAGSGNTIYF.